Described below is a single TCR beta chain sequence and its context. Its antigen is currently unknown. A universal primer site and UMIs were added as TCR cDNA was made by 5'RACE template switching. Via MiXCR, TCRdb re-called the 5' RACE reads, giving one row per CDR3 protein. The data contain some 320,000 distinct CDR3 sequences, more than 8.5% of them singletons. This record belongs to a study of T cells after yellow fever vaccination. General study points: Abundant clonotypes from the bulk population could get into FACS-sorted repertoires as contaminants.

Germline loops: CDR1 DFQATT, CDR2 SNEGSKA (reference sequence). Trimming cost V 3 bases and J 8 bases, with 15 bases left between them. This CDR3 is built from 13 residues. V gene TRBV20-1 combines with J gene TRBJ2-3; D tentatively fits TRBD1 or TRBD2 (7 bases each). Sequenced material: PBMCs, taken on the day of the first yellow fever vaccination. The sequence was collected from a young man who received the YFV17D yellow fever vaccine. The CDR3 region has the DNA TGCAGTGCTAGCCCTACAGGGGAGGGTACGCAGTATTTT. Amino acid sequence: CSASPTGEGTQYF.